The clone carrying this T cell receptor beta chain was detected many times. These data come from a study of prognosis after radiotherapy for stage I lung cancer. Multiplex PCR, run in two rounds, amplified TCR beta CDR3 from genomic DNA. For every TRBV and TRBJ gene, a specific primer was used in first-round PCR. TCRdb reanalysed the multiplex PCR reads using MiXCR and keeps one entry per CDR3 protein. The sample lists 25,000 to 35,000 distinct CDR3 sequences, approximately 51% occurring once. V lost 3 bases and J lost 10; bases outside the gene matches: 9. Per the germline V gene, CDR1 is SGHKS and CDR2 is YYEKEE (reference sequence). The CDR3 has 15 residues.

Sequenced here: PBMCs, sampled before or after stereotactic body radiation therapy (not recorded which). The genes are TRBV5-5 and TRBJ1-6, with 8 bases lining up with TRBD1. The receptor's source is a donor older than 45 with non-small cell lung cancer. The CDR3 here is CASSSGGASESPLHF. CDR3 sequence (DNA): TGTGCCAGCAGCTCAGGGGGCGCATCAGAATCACCCCTCCACTTT. Complete variable domain (other parts from reference TRBV5-5 and TRBJ1-6): DAGVTQSPTHLIKTRGQQVTLRCSPISGHKSVSWYQQVLGQGPQFIFQYYEKEERGRGNFPDRFSARQFPNYSSELNVNALLLGDSALYLCASSSGGASESPLHFGNGTRLTVT.